Following are 2 T cell receptor beta chains from one sample sequenced in a study of high-grade serous ovarian cancer treatment subgroups. Profiled with immunoSEQ multiplex PCR; TCRdb holds only in-frame clones, not every one. In the table there are 5,500 to 6,000 clones, about three fifths of which are singletons. The tumor samples were collected prior to definitive surgery or chemotherapy. Sequencing was performed on tumor tissue. These receptors originate from a human donor with high-grade serous ovarian cancer.

The chain is built from TRBV5-4 and TRBJ2-6; D is uncertain. This CDR3 is 14 amino acids long. Trimming stripped 4 bases from V and 2 bases from J, with 7 bases between. Germline CDR1 and CDR2: SGHNT and YYREEE (reference sequence). The CDR3 region has the DNA TGTGCCAGCAGCACTCATACTGGGGCCAACGTCCTGACTTTC. This codes for CASSTHTGANVLTF.

The J gene is TRBJ1-4, the V gene TRBV7-2; no definite D call. V was pared by 3 bases and J by 0 bases, with 8 bases between. Germline CDR1 is SGHTA and CDR2 is FQGNSA. CDR3 length: 15 amino acids. In DNA form, the CDR3 reads TGTGCCAGCAGCTTTGACCGTACAACTAATGAAAAACTGTTTTTT. It translates to CASSFDRTTNEKLFF.